The 8 T cell receptor beta chains below were found in one sample sequenced in a study of blood T cell repertoires in COVID-19. TCRdb's copy holds only in-frame clones and misses some; the assay was immunoSEQ multiplex PCR. This table has around 70,000 clones, under 95% appearing once. The sequenced sample consisted of peripheral blood. Receptor source: a human donor in a cohort sampled during active COVID-19.

V and J are TRBV19 and TRBJ2-7; 8 nucleotides line up with TRBD2. The CDR3 runs to 15 residues. V trimming: 5 bases; J trimming: 2 bases; junction bases outside the gene matches: 8. The germline CDR1 and CDR2 sequences are LNHDA and SQIVND (reference sequence). The CDR3 DNA reads TGTGCCAGTAGTCTCGGCGAGCGGGGGACCTACGAGCAGTACTTC. This sequence encodes CASSLGERGTYEQYF.

The rearrangement joins TRBV24-1 to TRBJ2-5, with TRBD1 matching 7 bases. This CDR3 comprises 16 residues. Germline V gene lookup returns CDR1 KGHDR and CDR2 SFDVKD. V lost 4 bases to trimming and J lost 5 bases; unmatched junction nucleotides: 12. In nucleotides, the CDR3 is TGTGCCACCAGTGACACCTGGACGACAGGGACGGAGACCCAGTACTTC. Its translation is CATSDTWTTGTETQYF.

The V and J genes are TRBV30 and TRBJ2-7; D remains unclear. The V gene lost 0 bases and the J gene lost 0 bases, with 6 bases spanning the gap. The V gene's germline CDR1 is GTSNPN and CDR2 SVGIG (reference sequence). The CDR3 runs 13 residues. The CDR3: CAWSVEASYEQYF. The DNA for the CDR3 is TGTGCCTGGAGTGTTGAGGCCTCCTACGAGCAGTACTTC. Full variable domain (rest looked up from reference TRBV30 and TRBJ2-7): SQTIHQWPATLVQPVGSPLSLECTVEGTSNPNLYWYRQAAGRGLQLLFYSVGIGQISSEVPQNLSASRPQDRQFILSSKKLLLSDSGFYLCAWSVEASYEQYFGPGTRLTVT.

CDR3 region: CASSRGLAEPGELFF. CDR3 nucleotides: TGTGCCAGCAGCCGGGGACTAGCGGAGCCCGGGGAGCTGTTTTTT. The rearrangement uses TRBV7-2 and TRBJ2-2, with TRBD2 identical over 11 bases. This CDR3 contains 15 residues. Germline V gene data show CDR1 as SGHTA and CDR2 as FQGNSA. The V gene end was trimmed by 5 bases and the J gene end by 6 bases; junction bases not matched to a gene: 5.

In regard to this clone: One end of the junction does not line up with germline, which may come from a read error. This chain links TRBV19 with TRBJ2-1, with D possibly TRBD1 on 7 matching bases. The CDR3 extends over 13 amino acids. CDR1 is LNHDA and CDR2 is SQIVND in the germline V gene (reference sequence). The CDR3 loop reads CASSPDRVRELFF. The CDR3 region has the DNA TGTGCCAGTAGTCCTGACAGGGTTCGGGAGCTGTTCTTC.

The CDR3 here is CASSLSAYSGNTIYF. For the CDR3, the DNA is TGTGCCAGCAGTTTAAGCGCATACTCTGGAAACACCATATATTTT. This chain joins TRBV27 and TRBJ1-3; D is uncertain. The germline gives CDR1 MNHEY, CDR2 SMNVEV (reference sequence). CDR3 length: 15 residues. Trimming left V 2 bases short and J 0 bases short, with 8 bases between.

This chain connects TRBV21-1 to TRBJ2-7; TRBD2, the table's D call, was not compared with the DNA. TRBV21-1 is designated a pseudogene. CDR3 length: 15 amino acids. This CDR3 reads CASNISGRRSYEQYF. CDR3 DNA sequence: TGTGCCAGCAACATAAGCGGGAGACGGTCCTACGAGCAGTACTTC.

The CDR3 loop reads CASSLSSQRPNYGYTF. The CDR3 nucleotides read TGTGCCAGCAGCTTATCCTCCCAGCGGCCTAACTATGGCTACACCTTC. The chain uses TRBV7-9 and TRBJ1-2; no clear D. The CDR3 is 16 residues long. The germline CDR1 and CDR2 sequences are SEHNR and FQNEAQ (reference sequence). Trimming removed 2 bases from V and 0 bases from J, with 13 bases in between. Filled out from reference TRBV7-9 and TRBJ1-2, the complete variable domain reads DTGVSQNPRHKITKRGQNVTFRCDPISEHNRLYWYRQTLGQGPEFLTYFQNEAQLEKSRLLSDRFSAERPKGSFSTLEIQRTEQGDSAMYLCASSLSSQRPNYGYTFGSGTRLTVV.